Following are 27 T cell receptor beta chains from one sample sequenced in a study of post-analysis software for immune sequencing data. Presence of unique molecular identifiers characterized the TCR beta cDNA libraries. TCRdb reprocessed the PCR reads via MiXCR and lists one record per CDR3 protein. This table has hundreds of thousands of distinct CDR3 sequences, 44% appearing once. Their antigen targets remain unknown. Study outcomes and limitations: In patients, four to six TRBV segments were more frequent than in controls, with TRBV5-6, TRBV5-1 and TRBV20-1 among them.

Sequenced input: blood. Every receptor here comes from a girl under 18 with multiple sclerosis.

This clonotype was seen only a few times. The CDR3 DNA follows: TGCAGTTTCCCCCAGCCGGACCAAGAGACCCAGTACTTC. Residues: CSFPQPDQETQYF. This chain links TRBV29-1 with TRBJ2-5; D is unclear. Germline values: CDR1 SQVTM, CDR2 ANQGSEA. This CDR3 region has 13 residues. Full variable domain (missing parts from reference TRBV29-1 and TRBJ2-5): SAVISQKPSRDICQRGTSLTIQCQVDSQVTMMFWYRQQPGQSLTLIATANQGSEATYESGFVIDKFPISRPNLTFSTLTVSNMSPEDSSIYLCSFPQPDQETQYFGPGTRLLVL.

This clonotype was detected once. The J gene is TRBJ2-5, the V gene TRBV20-1, with TRBD2 matching over 8 bases. The J call may not be correct, given that the DNA end is closer to TRBJ2-7. Germline loops: CDR1 DFQATT, CDR2 SNEGSKA (reference sequence). CDR3 length: 15 residues. CDR3 coding DNA: TGCAGTGCTAGGGAGCCGGGACGGGGGGGCTACGAGCAGTACTTC. Amino acid sequence: CSAREPGRGGYEQYF.

V gene TRBV7-9 combines with J gene TRBJ2-5, with 10 bases matching TRBD2. The J call is doubtful: the DNA matches TRBJ2-7 better. CDR3 length: 18 amino acids. Germline assignment: CDR1 SEHNR and CDR2 FQNEAQ (reference sequence). The CDR3 sequence is CASSSARGRRTSGYEQYF. DNA of the CDR3: TGTGCCAGCAGCTCAGCGAGGGGACGGAGGACTAGCGGCTACGAGCAGTACTTC.

This clonotype was seen only once. The V call is TRBV20-1, the J call TRBJ1-2, with 8 positions matching TRBD1. V lost 5 bases to trimming and J lost 5 bases; unmatched junction nucleotides: 10. The CDR3 contains 14 residues. Germline V lookup: CDR1 DFQATT, CDR2 SNEGSKA (reference sequence). Written as DNA, the CDR3 is TGCAGTGCTTCTTCCCCGGACAGGGAATATGGCTACACCTTC. Residues: CSASSPDREYGYTF.

This clonotype turned up a few times. V is TRBV28 and J is TRBJ2-7, with TRBD1 matching over 8 bases. V lost 5 bases and J lost 3; bases outside the gene matches: 6. There are 14 residues in the CDR3. The germline CDR1 and CDR2 sequences are MDHEN and SYDVKM. The CDR3 bases are TGTGCCAGCAGTCTGGACAGGGCCGGCTACGAGCAGTACTTC. Protein product: CASSLDRAGYEQYF.

This clonotype was recorded only once. V and J are TRBV5-1 and TRBJ2-1; 8 nucleotides line up with TRBD2. The V gene's germline CDR1 is SGHRS and CDR2 YFSETQ. After removal of 1 base from V and 4 bases from J, the junction contained 4 bases not matched to a gene. The CDR3 totals 15 residues. The CDR3 region has the DNA TGCGCCAGCAGCTTGTTTACTAGCGGATACAATGAGCAGTTCTTC. Translated, it gives CASSLFTSGYNEQFF.

The chain has TRBV11-2 and TRBJ2-1, with D tentatively TRBD2 (6 bases). Germline assignment: CDR1 SGHAT and CDR2 FQNNGV. The CDR3 has 12 residues. Trimming removed 8 bases at V and 10 bases at J, with 15 bases between. The CDR3 here is CASGRPGNEQFF. CDR3 nucleotide sequence: TGTGCCAGCGGGAGGCCGGGAAACGAGCAGTTCTTC.

The chain has TRBV6-6 and TRBJ1-1; no firm D call. Germline V lookup: CDR1 MNHNY, CDR2 SVGAGI (reference sequence). The CDR3 totals 12 residues. V shed 7 bases and J shed 5 bases, with 11 bases lying between them. As DNA, the CDR3 is TGTGCCAGCATGCCCACCGGGACTGAAGCTTTCTTT. The encoded protein is CASMPTGTEAFF.

The rearrangement joins TRBV3-1 to TRBJ1-1, with a possible D match to TRBD1 (5 bases). V was trimmed by 1 base and J by 2 bases, leaving 11 bases between them. Germline CDR1 reads LGHDT; CDR2 reads YNNKEL (reference sequence). The CDR3 runs 15 residues. CDR3 amino acids: CASSQATVINTEAFF. The DNA for the CDR3 is TGTGCCAGCAGCCAAGCGACAGTAATTAACACTGAAGCTTTCTTT.

The chain links TRBV7-2 to TRBJ2-7; D gene ambiguous. Matching the DNA end better, TRBJ2-5 makes the J call doubtful. This CDR3 contains 13 residues. Germline V CDR1 and CDR2: SGHTA, FQGNSA. The CDR3 nucleotides read TGTGCCAGCAGCCAAAGGATCTCGGGGACCCAGTACTTC. Residues: CASSQRISGTQYF.

V gene TRBV20-1 combines with J gene TRBJ2-7, with a weak D call TRBD2 (5 bases). Trimming stripped 3 bases from V and 1 base from J, with 13 bases between. This CDR3 region has 14 residues. Germline values: CDR1 DFQATT, CDR2 SNEGSKA (reference sequence). The CDR3 spells CSARKDSSSYEQYF. The CDR3 DNA reads as TGCAGTGCTAGGAAGGACTCCTCATCCTACGAGCAGTACTTC.

The chain is built from TRBV6-1 and TRBJ2-5; possibly TRBD1 or TRBD2 for D (7 bases each). Between the trimmed V and J ends, which lost 1 base and 11 bases, there was a span of 14 bases. Germline-derived CDR1 and CDR2 are MNHNS and SASEGT. The CDR3 totals 13 residues. This CDR3 is CASSEVRGGEQYF. CDR3 in DNA: TGTGCCAGCAGTGAAGTCAGGGGGGGAGAGCAGTACTTC.

The CDR3 DNA reads as TGTGCCAGCAGTTTAGGTGCGACGACGGGAGATGAGCAGTACTTC. As protein: CASSLGATTGDEQYF. The chain uses TRBV12-3 or TRBV12-4 and TRBJ2-5; a weak D match, TRBD2 (6 bases). CDR3 length: 15 residues. V was cut by 1 base and J by 11 bases, with 20 bases left in between.

This clonotype has more than one count but fewer than ten. J is TRBJ2-1 and V is TRBV29-1; no firm D call. The V and J ends lost 2 bases and 2 bases respectively, with 10 bases between them. The CDR3 is 14 amino acids. Germline loops: CDR1 SQVTM, CDR2 ANQGSEA. CDR3 DNA: TGCAGCGTTGAACTGTCGACGGCCTACAATGAGCAGTTCTTC. Translation: CSVELSTAYNEQFF.

V is TRBV15 and J is TRBJ2-7; a weak D match, TRBD1 (6 bases). Germline lookup yields CDR1 LNHNV and CDR2 YYDKDF (reference sequence). The CDR3 extends over 15 amino acids. V was cut by 5 bases and J by 0 bases, with 14 bases left in between. The CDR3: CATSSGDRTSYEQYF. Written as DNA, the CDR3 is TGTGCCACCAGCTCCGGTGACAGGACCTCCTACGAGCAGTACTTC.

This clonotype was seen more than once but under ten times. The chain couples TRBV6-5 to TRBJ2-5; D might be TRBD2 (5 bases). The V gene lost 2 bases and the J gene lost 2 bases, with 15 bases spanning the gap. The CDR3 contains 16 residues. Germline V gene lookup returns CDR1 MNHEY and CDR2 SVGAGI. CDR3 amino acids: CASSYDIWTGQETQYF. The CDR3 DNA reads TGTGCCAGCAGTTACGATATCTGGACTGGGCAAGAGACCCAGTACTTC.

The V gene is TRBV20-1, the J gene TRBJ2-3, with a possible D match to TRBD2 (6 bases). The CDR3 loop spans 17 amino acids. V gave up 1 base and J gave up 3 bases, with 20 bases separating them. Germline CDR1 DFQATT, CDR2 SNEGSKA (reference sequence). CDR3 loop: CSARGETLVLATDTQYF. The DNA of the CDR3 is TGCAGTGCTAGAGGTGAAACCCTAGTCCTAGCGACAGATACGCAGTATTTT.

The genes are TRBV5-1 and TRBJ2-1; D remains unclear. Trimming took off 0 bases at V and 6 bases at J, with 7 bases between the two ends. CDR1 is SGHRS and CDR2 is YFSETQ in the germline V gene. CDR3 size: 13 residues. Here the CDR3 reads CASSLDGFNEQFF. In DNA form, the CDR3 reads TGCGCCAGCAGCTTGGACGGGTTCAATGAGCAGTTCTTC.

This chain connects TRBV20-1 to TRBJ2-1; D is ambiguous. V shed 6 bases and J shed 3 bases, with 15 bases lying between them. This CDR3 is 14 amino acids long. Germline-derived CDR1 and CDR2 are DFQATT and SNEGSKA (reference sequence). In DNA, the CDR3 is TGCAGTGCCTCGGCGGCCGGAAACTACAATGAGCAGTTCTTC. It yields the protein CSASAAGNYNEQFF.

This clonotype occurred once. The chain is built from TRBV12-3 or TRBV12-4 and TRBJ2-7; 12 nucleotides agree with TRBD1. This CDR3 comprises 15 residues. Trimming removed 1 base from V and 5 bases from J; junction bases left unmatched: 3. Here the CDR3 DNA reads TGTGCCAGCAGTTTAGGGGACAGGGGGCTAAACGAGCAGTACTTC. Protein product: CASSLGDRGLNEQYF.

The V gene is TRBV20-1, the J gene TRBJ2-5; D tentatively reads TRBD1 or TRBD2 (5 bases each). Trimming left V 0 bases short and J 2 bases short, with 19 bases between. This CDR3 is 17 amino acids long. In germline, CDR1 is DFQATT, CDR2 SNEGSKA (reference sequence). CDR3 residues: CSARDPMRGRRQETQYF. In nucleotides, the CDR3 is TGCAGTGCTAGAGACCCCATGAGGGGCAGGCGGCAAGAGACCCAGTACTTC.

This clonotype has a count of ten or more. This sequence joins TRBV5-6 and TRBJ2-7; TRBD1 matches 8 bases. Per the germline V gene, CDR1 is SGHDT and CDR2 is YYEEEE. The CDR3 sequence is 14 residues long. V dropped 3 bases and J dropped 1; count of bases not matched to a gene: 3. CDR3 bases: TGTGCCAGCAGCTATTGGACAGGGTCCTACGAGCAGTACTTC. Protein product: CASSYWTGSYEQYF.

This clonotype is a singleton in its sample. J is TRBJ2-1 and V is TRBV6-1; TRBD1 or TRBD2 may be the D gene (5 bases each). Germline lookup yields CDR1 MNHNS and CDR2 SASEGT. The V end was cut by 7 bases, the J end by 7 bases, with 17 bases between. The length of the CDR3 is 14 residues. The DNA of the CDR3 is TGTGCCAGCACCGCACGGGGCGAAGGGAATGAGCAGTTCTTC. Its translation is CASTARGEGNEQFF.

The chain combines TRBV4-1 with TRBJ2-3, with D perhaps matching TRBD2 (6 bases). In germline, CDR1 is MGHRA, CDR2 YSYEKL. This CDR3 has 17 amino acids. V gave up 1 base and J gave up 0 bases, with 14 bases separating them. CDR3 protein: CASSQGGDCTSTDTQYF. In nucleotides, the CDR3 is TGCGCCAGCAGCCAAGGAGGGGACTGCACTAGCACAGATACGCAGTATTTT.

The CDR3 region has the DNA TGTGCCAGCAGTTTCCCGGGACAGGGAATTCACGAGCAGTACTTC. Its protein is CASSFPGQGIHEQYF. The genes are TRBV12-3 or TRBV12-4 and TRBJ2-7, with 9 positions matching TRBD1. This CDR3 comprises 15 residues. J was trimmed by 5 bases and V by 3 bases; bases with no gene match: 8.

This CDR3 is CASSFTGGNQETQYF. The DNA of the CDR3 is TGCGCCAGCAGCTTTACAGGGGGCAACCAAGAGACCCAGTACTTC. The V and J genes are TRBV5-1 and TRBJ2-5; TRBD1 aligns across 9 bases. J was trimmed by 0 bases and V by 2 bases; bases with no gene match: 2. This CDR3 spans 15 amino acids. Looked up from germline, CDR1 is SGHRS and CDR2 is YFSETQ. Using reference TRBV5-1 and TRBJ2-5 for the parts outside the CDR3, the full variable domain is KAGVTQTPRYLIKTRGQQVTLSCSPISGHRSVSWYQQTPGQGLQFLFEYFSETQRNKGNFPGRFSGRQFSNSRSEMNVSTLELGDSALYLCASSFTGGNQETQYFGPGTRLLVL.

Here the CDR3 DNA reads TGTGCCAGCAGACCCAGCGGGAGGGGATACAATGAGCAGTTCTTC. Its translation: CASRPSGRGYNEQFF. The J gene is TRBJ2-1, the V gene TRBV6-2 or TRBV6-3, with 10 positions matching TRBD2. The CDR3 covers 15 residues. Germline V lookup: CDR1 MNHEY, CDR2 SVGEGT. V gave up 6 bases and J gave up 4 bases; unmatched junction bases: 6.